This T cell receptor (beta chain) was recorded in a study of blood T cell repertoires in COVID-19. Study overall: Sites in the United States, Italy and Spain provided acute and convalescent COVID-19 samples. In each case, the material was cDNA or gDNA derived from T cells, B-cell-depleted T cells, or PBMCs.

Original data processing: Reference gene primer amplification gave nucleated cell count estimates. Method: immunoSEQ multiplex PCR; TCRdb's copy keeps in-frame clones and lacks some. V, J and clone size reflect that table, while D and trimming were determined from the DNA. The data hold 340,000 or so clones, with around 83% observed a single time. V was pared by 5 bases and J by 2 bases, with 7 bases of the junction left unmatched. The CDR3 sequence is 15 residues long. Germline CDR1 KGHDR, CDR2 SFDVKD. Sequencing was carried out using peripheral blood. The chain combines TRBV24-1 with TRBJ2-7; 8 bases map to TRBD2. The origin of this receptor is a man aged 30-40 years with active or convalescent COVID-19. CDR3 DNA: TGTGCCACCAGTGCCCGGGGACTAGGTACCTACGAGCAGTACTTC. It codes for CATSARGLGTYEQYF.